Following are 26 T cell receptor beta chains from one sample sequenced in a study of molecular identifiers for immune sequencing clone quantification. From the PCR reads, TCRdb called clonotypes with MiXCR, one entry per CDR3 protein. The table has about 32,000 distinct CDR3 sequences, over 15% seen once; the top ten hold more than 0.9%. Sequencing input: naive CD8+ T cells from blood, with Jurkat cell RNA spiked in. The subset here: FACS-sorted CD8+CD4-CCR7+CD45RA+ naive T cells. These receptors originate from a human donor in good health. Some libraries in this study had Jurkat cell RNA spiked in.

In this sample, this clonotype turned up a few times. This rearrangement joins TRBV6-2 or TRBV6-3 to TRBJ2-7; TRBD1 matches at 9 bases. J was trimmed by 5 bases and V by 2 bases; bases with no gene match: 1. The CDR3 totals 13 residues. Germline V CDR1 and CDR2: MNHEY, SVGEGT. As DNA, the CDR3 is TGTGCCAGCAGTTACGGGACAGGGAACGAGCAGTACTTC. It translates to CASSYGTGNEQYF.

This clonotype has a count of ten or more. CDR3 nucleotide sequence: TGCGCCAGCAGCCATCCTCGAGCGGGGGGGACCCTGACGAGCTCCTACAATGAGCAGTTCTTC. Translation: CASSHPRAGGTLTSSYNEQFF. This chain uses TRBV4-1 with TRBJ2-1, with TRBD2 matching over 10 bases. The CDR3 extends over 21 amino acids. Germline values: CDR1 MGHRA, CDR2 YSYEKL. The J segment lost 0 bases and the V segment lost 3 bases, leaving 17 bases of the junction unmatched.

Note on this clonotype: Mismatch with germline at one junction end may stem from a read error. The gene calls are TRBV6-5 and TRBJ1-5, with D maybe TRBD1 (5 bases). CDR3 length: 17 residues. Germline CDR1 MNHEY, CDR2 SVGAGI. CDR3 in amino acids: CVSNPLPRTGGNQPQHF. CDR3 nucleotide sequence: TGCGTCAGCAATCCCTTACCGAGGACCGGGGGAAATCAGCCCCAGCATTTT.

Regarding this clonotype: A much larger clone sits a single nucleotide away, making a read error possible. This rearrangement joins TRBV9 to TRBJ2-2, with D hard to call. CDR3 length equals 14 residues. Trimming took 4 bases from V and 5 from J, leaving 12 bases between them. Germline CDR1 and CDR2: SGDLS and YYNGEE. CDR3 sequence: CASSFDGETGELFF. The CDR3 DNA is TGTGCCAGCAGCTTTGACGGCGAAACCGGGGAGCTGTTTTTT.

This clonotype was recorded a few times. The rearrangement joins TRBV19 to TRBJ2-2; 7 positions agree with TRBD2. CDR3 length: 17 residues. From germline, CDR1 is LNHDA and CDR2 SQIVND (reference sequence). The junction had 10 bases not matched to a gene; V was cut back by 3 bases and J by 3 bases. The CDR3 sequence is CASSMASGDFYTGELFF. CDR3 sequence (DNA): TGTGCCAGTAGTATGGCCAGCGGGGACTTCTACACCGGGGAGCTGTTTTTT. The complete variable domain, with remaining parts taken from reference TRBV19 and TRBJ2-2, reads DGGITQSPKYLFRKEGQNVTLSCEQNLNHDAMYWYRQDPGQGLRLIYYSQIVNDFQKGDIAEGYSVSREKKESFPLTVTSAQKNPTAFYLCASSMASGDFYTGELFFGEGSRLTVL.

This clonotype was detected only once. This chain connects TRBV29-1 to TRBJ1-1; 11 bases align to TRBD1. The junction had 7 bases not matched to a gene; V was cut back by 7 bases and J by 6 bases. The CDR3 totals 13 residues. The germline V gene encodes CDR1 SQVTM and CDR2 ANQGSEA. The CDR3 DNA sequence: TGCAGCGCTCCGGACAGGGGGCGCCCTGAAGCTTTCTTT. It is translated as CSAPDRGRPEAFF.

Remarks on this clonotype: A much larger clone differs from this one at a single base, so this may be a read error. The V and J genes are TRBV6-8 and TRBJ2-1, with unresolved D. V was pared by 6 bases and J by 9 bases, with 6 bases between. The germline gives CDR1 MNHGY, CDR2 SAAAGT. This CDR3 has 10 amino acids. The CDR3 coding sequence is TGTGCCAGCAGCAGTAGTGAGCAGTTCTTC. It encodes CASSSSEQFF.

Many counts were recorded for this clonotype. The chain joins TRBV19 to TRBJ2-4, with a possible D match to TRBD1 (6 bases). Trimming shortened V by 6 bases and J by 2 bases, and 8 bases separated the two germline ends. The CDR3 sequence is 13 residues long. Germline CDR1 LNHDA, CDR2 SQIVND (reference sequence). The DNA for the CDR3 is TGTGCCAGTAGCAGGGGTACCAAAAACATTCAGTACTTC. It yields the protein CASSRGTKNIQYF.

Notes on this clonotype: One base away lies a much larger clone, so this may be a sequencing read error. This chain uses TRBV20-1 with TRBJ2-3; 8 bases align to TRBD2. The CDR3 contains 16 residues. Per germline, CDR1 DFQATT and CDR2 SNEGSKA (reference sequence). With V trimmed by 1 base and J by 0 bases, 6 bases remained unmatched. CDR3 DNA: TGCAGTGCTAGAGCTGGTAGCGGGGTTAGCACAGATACGCAGTATTTT. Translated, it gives CSARAGSGVSTDTQYF.

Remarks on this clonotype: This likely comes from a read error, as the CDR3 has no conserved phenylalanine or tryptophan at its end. CDR3 loop: CASSYPSRGGRAQPQHL. CDR3 sequence (DNA): TGTGCCAGCAGTTACCCCTCACGTGGTGGCAGGGCTCAGCCCCAGCATTTG. The chain employs TRBV6-2 or TRBV6-3 and TRBJ1-5; a weak D match, TRBD1 (5 bases). Germline CDR1 reads MNHEY; CDR2 reads SVGEGT. CDR3 length: 17 amino acids. V was clipped by 2 bases and J by 6 bases, with 20 bases between them.

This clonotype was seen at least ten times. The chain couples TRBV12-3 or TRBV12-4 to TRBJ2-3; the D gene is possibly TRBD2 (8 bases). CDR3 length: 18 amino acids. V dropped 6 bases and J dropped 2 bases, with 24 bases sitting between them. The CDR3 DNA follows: TGTGCCAGCAGCACTATTACGGGAGGGGGCGACTACACAGATACGCAGTATTTT. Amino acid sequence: CASSTITGGGDYTDTQYF.

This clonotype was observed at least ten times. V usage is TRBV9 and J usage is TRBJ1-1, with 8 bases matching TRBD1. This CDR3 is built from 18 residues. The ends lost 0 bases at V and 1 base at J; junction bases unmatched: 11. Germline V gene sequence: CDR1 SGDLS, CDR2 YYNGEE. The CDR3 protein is CASSVDFGGQAPNTEAFF. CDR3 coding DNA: TGTGCCAGCAGCGTAGATTTTGGGGGACAGGCGCCGAACACTGAAGCTTTCTTT.

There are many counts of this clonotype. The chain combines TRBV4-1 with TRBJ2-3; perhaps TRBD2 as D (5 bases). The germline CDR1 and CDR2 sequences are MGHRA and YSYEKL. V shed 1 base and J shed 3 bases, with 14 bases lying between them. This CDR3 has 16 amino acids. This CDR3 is CASSQGVSEGTDTQYF. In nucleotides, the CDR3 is TGCGCCAGCAGCCAAGGGGTTAGCGAAGGGACAGATACGCAGTATTTT.

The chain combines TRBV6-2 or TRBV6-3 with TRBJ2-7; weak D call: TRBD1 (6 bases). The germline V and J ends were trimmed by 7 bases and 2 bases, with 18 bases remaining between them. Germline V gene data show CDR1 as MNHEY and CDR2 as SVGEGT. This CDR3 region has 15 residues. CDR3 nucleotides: TGTGCCAGCAACCCAGGGACAACCGAGACCTACGAGCAGTACTTC. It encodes CASNPGTTETYEQYF.

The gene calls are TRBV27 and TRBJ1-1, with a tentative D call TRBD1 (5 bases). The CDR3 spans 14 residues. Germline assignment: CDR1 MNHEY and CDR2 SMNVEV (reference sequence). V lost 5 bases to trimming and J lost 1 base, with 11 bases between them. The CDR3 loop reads CASSPGLSNTEAFF. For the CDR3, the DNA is TGTGCCAGCAGTCCGGGACTGTCGAACACTGAAGCTTTCTTT.

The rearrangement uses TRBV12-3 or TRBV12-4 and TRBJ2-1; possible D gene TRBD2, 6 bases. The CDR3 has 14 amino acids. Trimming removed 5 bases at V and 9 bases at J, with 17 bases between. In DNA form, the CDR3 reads TGTGCCAGCAGTATATTGACTAGAGGCGTTGAGCAGTTCTTC. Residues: CASSILTRGVEQFF.

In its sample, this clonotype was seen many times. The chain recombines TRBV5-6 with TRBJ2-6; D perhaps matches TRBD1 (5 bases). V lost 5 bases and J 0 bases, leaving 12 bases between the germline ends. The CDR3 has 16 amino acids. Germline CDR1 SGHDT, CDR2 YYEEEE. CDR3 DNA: TGTGCCAGCAGTTTTGACAGCAGCTCTGGGGCCAACGTCCTGACTTTC. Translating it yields CASSFDSSSGANVLTF.

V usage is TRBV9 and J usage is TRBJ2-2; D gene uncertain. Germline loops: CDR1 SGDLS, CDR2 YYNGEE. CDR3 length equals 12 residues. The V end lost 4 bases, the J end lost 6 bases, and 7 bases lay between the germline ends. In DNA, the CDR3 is TGTGCCAGCAGCCCCACCTCCGGGGAGCTGTTTTTT. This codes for CASSPTSGELFF.

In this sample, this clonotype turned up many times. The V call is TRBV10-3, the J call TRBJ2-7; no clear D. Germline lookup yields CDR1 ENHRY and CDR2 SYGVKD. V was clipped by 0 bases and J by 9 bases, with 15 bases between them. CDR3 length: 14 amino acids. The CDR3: CAISESVGPPVQYF. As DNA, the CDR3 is TGTGCCATCAGTGAGTCGGTGGGCCCTCCCGTGCAGTACTTC.

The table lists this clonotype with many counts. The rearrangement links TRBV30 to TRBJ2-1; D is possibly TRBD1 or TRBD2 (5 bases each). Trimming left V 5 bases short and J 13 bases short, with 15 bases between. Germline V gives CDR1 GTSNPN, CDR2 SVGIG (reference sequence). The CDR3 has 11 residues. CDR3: CAWEGYGHQFF. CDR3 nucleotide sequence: TGTGCCTGGGAGGGTTATGGACACCAGTTCTTC.

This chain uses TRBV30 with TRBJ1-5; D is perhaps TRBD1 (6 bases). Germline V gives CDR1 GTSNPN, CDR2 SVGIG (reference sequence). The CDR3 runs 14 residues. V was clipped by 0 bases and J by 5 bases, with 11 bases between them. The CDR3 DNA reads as TGTGCCTGGAGTGTAGGGGGGGTAGATCAGCCCCAGCATTTT. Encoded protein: CAWSVGGVDQPQHF.

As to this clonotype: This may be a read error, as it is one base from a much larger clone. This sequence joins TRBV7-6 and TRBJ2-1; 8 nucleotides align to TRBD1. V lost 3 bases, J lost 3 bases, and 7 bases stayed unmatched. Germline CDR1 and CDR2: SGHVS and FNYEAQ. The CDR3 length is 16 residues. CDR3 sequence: CASSLRTGFYYNEQFF. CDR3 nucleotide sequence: TGTGCCAGCAGCTTGAGGACAGGGTTTTACTACAATGAGCAGTTCTTC.

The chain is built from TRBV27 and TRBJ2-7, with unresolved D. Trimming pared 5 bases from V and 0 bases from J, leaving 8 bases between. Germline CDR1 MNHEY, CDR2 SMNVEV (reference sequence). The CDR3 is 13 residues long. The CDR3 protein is CASSPHYSYEQYF. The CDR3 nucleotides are TGTGCCAGCAGTCCGCACTACTCCTACGAGCAGTACTTC.

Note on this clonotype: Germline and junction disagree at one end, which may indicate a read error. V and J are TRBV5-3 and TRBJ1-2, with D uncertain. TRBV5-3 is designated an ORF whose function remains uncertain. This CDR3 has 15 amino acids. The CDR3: CASSLDWTFNYGYTF. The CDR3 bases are TGTGCCAGCAGCTTGGACTGGACTTTTAACTATGGCTACACCTTC.

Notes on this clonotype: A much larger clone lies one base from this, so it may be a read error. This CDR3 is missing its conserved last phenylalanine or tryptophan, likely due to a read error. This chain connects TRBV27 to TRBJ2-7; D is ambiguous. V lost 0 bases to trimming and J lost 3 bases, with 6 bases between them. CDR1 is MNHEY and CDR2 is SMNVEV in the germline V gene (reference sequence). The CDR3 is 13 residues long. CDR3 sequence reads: CASSLSEYYEQYL. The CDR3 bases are TGTGCCAGCAGTTTATCGGAGTACTACGAGCAGTACCTC.

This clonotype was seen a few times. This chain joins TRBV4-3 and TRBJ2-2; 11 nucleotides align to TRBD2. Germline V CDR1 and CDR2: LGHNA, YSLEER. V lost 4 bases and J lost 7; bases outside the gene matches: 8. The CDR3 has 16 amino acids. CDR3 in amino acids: CASSPQTSGENGELFF. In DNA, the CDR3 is TGCGCCAGCAGCCCTCAGACTAGCGGGGAAAACGGGGAGCTGTTTTTT.